This passage covers 24 T cell receptor beta chains from one sample sequenced in a study of T cell responses to AZD1222 COVID-19 vaccine. Using immunoSEQ multiplex PCR, the repertoire was profiled, and TCRdb retains in-frame clones only, with some absent. The sample includes fewer than 90,000 clones, under 95% of them seen just once. Sequences were derived from peripheral blood, sampled 28 days after the second AZD1222 dose. The source is an adult who received the AZD1222 COVID-19 vaccine.

The chain uses TRBV28 and TRBJ2-2, with a possible D match to TRBD2 (5 bases). Trimming stripped 8 bases from V and 1 base from J, with 17 bases between. Germline assignment: CDR1 MDHEN and CDR2 SYDVKM. The CDR3 contains 16 residues. This CDR3 reads CASASSRARNTGELFF. The CDR3 bases are TGTGCCAGCGCCTCCTCGAGGGCTCGGAACACCGGGGAGCTGTTTTTT.

A note on this clone: Other DNA sequences in this sample translate to the same CDR3. The chain is built from TRBV6-6 and TRBJ1-2; D unresolved. This CDR3 has 13 amino acids. CDR1 MNHNY and CDR2 SVGAGI come from the germline V gene (reference sequence). Trimming took 2 bases from V and 2 from J, leaving 6 bases between them. The CDR3 nucleotides read TGTGCCAGCAGTTACGGGCAGAACTATGGCTACACCTTC. Translated, it gives CASSYGQNYGYTF.

The gene calls are TRBV3-1 (or the pseudogene TRBV3-2) and TRBJ1-5; D not resolved. The CDR3 covers 15 residues. Germline V gene lookup returns CDR1 LGHDT and CDR2 YNNKEL (reference sequence). V lost 4 bases and J lost 0, with 10 bases in between. In nucleotides, the CDR3 is TGTGCCAGCAGCCCGTCATGGGGTAGCAATCAGCCCCAGCATTTT. It specifies CASSPSWGSNQPQHF.

The chain combines TRBV6-1 with TRBJ1-1; D remains ambiguous. This CDR3 is 14 amino acids long. Between the trimmed V and J ends, which lost 2 bases and 4 bases, there was a span of 11 bases. In germline, CDR1 is MNHNS, CDR2 SASEGT. CDR3 residues: CASSEKRTVTEAFF. The CDR3 DNA follows: TGTGCCAGCAGTGAAAAAAGGACGGTCACTGAAGCTTTCTTT.

The chain is built from TRBV6-1 and TRBJ1-5, with D hard to call. Germline-derived CDR1 and CDR2 are MNHNS and SASEGT. Trimming pared 2 bases from V and 9 bases from J, leaving 17 bases between. There are 15 residues in the CDR3. Here the CDR3 reads CASSETRWSIGPQHF. The CDR3 region has the DNA TGTGCCAGCAGTGAAACGAGGTGGTCTATCGGGCCCCAGCATTTT.

J is TRBJ2-7 and V is TRBV6-1; no reliable D call. Deletions cut 0 bases from V and 2 bases from J, with 8 bases between. The CDR3 consists of 14 residues. Germline CDR1 reads MNHNS; CDR2 reads SASEGT. The CDR3 nucleotides read TGTGCCAGCAGTGAAGCGCTTCTGACCTACGAGCAGTACTTC. It codes for CASSEALLTYEQYF.

The chain employs TRBV5-6 and TRBJ2-4; the D is unclear. The length of the CDR3 is 13 residues. V lost 0 bases, J lost 8 bases, and 9 bases lay in between. Germline CDR1 is SGHDT and CDR2 is YYEEEE. This CDR3 reads CASSLGFMDIQYF. CDR3 bases: TGTGCCAGCAGCTTGGGGTTTATGGACATTCAGTACTTC.

The chain joins TRBV3-1 (or the pseudogene TRBV3-2) to TRBJ2-2, with no clear D. Germline CDR1 and CDR2: LGHDT and YNNKEL (reference sequence). Trimming removed 2 bases from V and 4 bases from J, with 8 bases in between. The CDR3 sequence is 14 residues long. The CDR3 loop is CASSQFTSTGELFF. CDR3 DNA: TGTGCCAGCAGCCAATTTACCTCCACCGGGGAGCTGTTTTTT.

In nucleotides, the CDR3 is TGCGCCAGCAGCTTGTCGACAGGCAATTCACCCCTCCACTTT. Translated: CASSLSTGNSPLHF. The chain couples TRBV5-1 to TRBJ1-6, with D possibly TRBD1 on 6 matching bases. CDR3 length: 14 amino acids. V lost 1 base to trimming and J lost 7 bases, with 9 bases between them. Germline lookup yields CDR1 SGHRS and CDR2 YFSETQ.

The chain has TRBV28 and TRBJ1-4, with a weak D call TRBD1 (6 bases). This CDR3 is 15 amino acids long. Trimming stripped 2 bases from V and 8 bases from J, with 15 bases between. Looked up from germline, CDR1 is MDHEN and CDR2 is SYDVKM. The CDR3 protein is CASSLGGQEGEKLFF. The CDR3 DNA follows: TGTGCCAGCAGTTTAGGGGGGCAGGAGGGCGAAAAACTGTTTTTT. The full variable domain, its missing parts supplied by reference TRBV28 and TRBJ1-4, is DVKVTQSSRYLVKRTGEKVFLECVQDMDHENMFWYRQDPGLGLRLIYFSYDVKMKEKGDIPEGYSVSREKKERFSLILESASTNQTSMYLCASSLGGQEGEKLFFGSGTQLSVL.

The rearrangement links TRBV20-1 to TRBJ1-6; D is undetermined. V was cut by 3 bases and J by 9 bases, with 12 bases left in between. Germline assignment: CDR1 DFQATT and CDR2 SNEGSKA (reference sequence). CDR3 length equals 13 residues. The CDR3 here is CSASDTPASPLHF. CDR3 nucleotide sequence: TGCAGTGCTAGTGACACCCCGGCTTCACCCCTCCACTTT.

This chain uses TRBV10-3 with TRBJ1-1, with a possible D match to TRBD1 (5 bases). CDR1 is ENHRY and CDR2 is SYGVKD in the germline V gene. This CDR3 spans 13 amino acids. Deletions cut 6 bases from V and 0 bases from J, with 8 bases between. For the CDR3, the DNA is TGTGCCATCAGGGACAACATGAACACTGAAGCTTTCTTT. It is translated as CAIRDNMNTEAFF.

The V call is TRBV19, the J call TRBJ1-4, with D hard to call. The CDR3 has 13 residues. The V and J ends lost 6 bases and 8 bases respectively, with 13 bases between them. Germline V gene sequence: CDR1 LNHDA, CDR2 SQIVND (reference sequence). The CDR3 sequence: CASRSGMEEKLFF. CDR3 nucleotide sequence: TGTGCCAGTAGGTCCGGCATGGAGGAAAAACTGTTTTTT.

The chain recombines TRBV7-8 with TRBJ2-1; 8 bases are shared with TRBD1. The CDR3 totals 13 residues. CDR1 is SGHVS and CDR2 is FQNEAQ in the germline V gene. V lost 0 bases to trimming and J lost 13 bases; unmatched junction nucleotides: 5. The CDR3 here is CASSLAPGQGQFF. CDR3 in DNA: TGTGCCAGCAGCTTAGCGCCCGGACAGGGCCAGTTCTTC.

The V call is TRBV18, the J call TRBJ2-7; D is possibly TRBD2 (6 bases). Trimming pared 4 bases from V and 5 bases from J, leaving 12 bases between. The CDR3 has 13 amino acids. Germline V gene sequence: CDR1 KGHSH, CDR2 LQKENI. CDR3: CASSLSRGNEQYF. The DNA of the CDR3 is TGTGCCAGCTCACTTTCCCGGGGGAACGAGCAGTACTTC.

This clone was recorded only once. The DNA for the CDR3 is TGTGCAAGTCGCTTAACGCGAAGGGGTAGTAATTTC. It translates to CASRLTRRGSNF. This chain connects TRBV12-2 to TRBJ1-2; the table assigns TRBD1, which was not confirmed against the DNA. TRBV12-2 is deemed a pseudogene. The CDR3 totals 12 residues.

DNA for the CDR3: TGTGCCAGCAGCTTATTGTCGACAGGCCTTCCCTACGAGCAGTACTTC. The encoded protein is CASSLLSTGLPYEQYF. This chain uses TRBV11-1 with TRBJ2-7; tentatively, D is TRBD1 (6 bases). CDR1 is SGHAT, CDR2 FQDESV, per germline (reference sequence). The CDR3 consists of 16 residues. V gave up 2 bases and J gave up 2 bases, with 16 bases separating them.

V and J are TRBV30 and TRBJ1-1; no definite D call. Germline lookup yields CDR1 GTSNPN and CDR2 SVGIG (reference sequence). Trimming shortened V by 4 bases and J by 1 base, and 10 bases separated the two germline ends. The CDR3 runs to 13 residues. The CDR3 here is CAWMWQQNTEAFF. In nucleotides, the CDR3 is TGTGCCTGGATGTGGCAGCAGAACACTGAAGCTTTCTTT.

The chain uses TRBV11-1 and TRBJ2-7, with 8 bases identical to TRBD1. The CDR3 extends over 13 amino acids. Trimming took 8 bases from V and 0 from J; bases not matched to a gene: 3. Germline assignment: CDR1 SGHAT and CDR2 FQDESV (reference sequence). DNA for the CDR3: TGTGCCAGCTGGGACAGGAGCTCCTACGAGCAGTACTTC. Its translation is CASWDRSSYEQYF.

This sequence joins TRBV5-1 and TRBJ1-1, with a tentative D call TRBD1 (5 bases). Trimming removed 0 bases at V and 4 bases at J, with 13 bases between. This CDR3 region has 15 residues. Germline V gene lookup returns CDR1 SGHRS and CDR2 YFSETQ. CDR3: CASSLDLIRATEAFF. The CDR3 region has the DNA TGCGCCAGCAGCTTGGACCTCATCAGGGCCACTGAAGCTTTCTTT. Supplemented by reference TRBV5-1 and TRBJ1-1, the full variable domain reads KAGVTQTPRYLIKTRGQQVTLSCSPISGHRSVSWYQQTPGQGLQFLFEYFSETQRNKGNFPGRFSGRQFSNSRSEMNVSTLELGDSALYLCASSLDLIRATEAFFGQGTRLTVV.

The CDR3 bases are TGCGCCAGCAGCTTGGGACAACGGAACACTGAAGCTTTCTTT. It codes for CASSLGQRNTEAFF. This sequence joins TRBV5-1 and TRBJ1-1, with D unclear. Trimming removed 0 bases at V and 1 base at J, with 7 bases between. Germline V lookup: CDR1 SGHRS, CDR2 YFSETQ. This CDR3 region has 14 residues.

This sequence joins TRBV19 and TRBJ1-1; D might be TRBD1 (5 bases). Trimming shortened V by 9 bases and J by 1 base, and 15 bases separated the two germline ends. From germline, CDR1 is LNHDA and CDR2 SQIVND (reference sequence). This CDR3 region has 14 residues. CDR3 sequence reads: CASSQGPSNTEAFF. CDR3 DNA: TGTGCCAGCTCGCAGGGCCCCTCGAACACTGAAGCTTTCTTT.

The V gene is TRBV19, the J gene TRBJ1-1, with unresolved D. The CDR3 is made up of 13 amino acids. Trimming left V 2 bases short and J 3 bases short, with 7 bases between. The germline V gene has CDR1 LNHDA and CDR2 SQIVND (reference sequence). CDR3 nucleotides: TGTGCCAGTAGTATAATGCGCGACACTGAAGCTTTCTTT. Encoded protein: CASSIMRDTEAFF.

This clone appeared once. This sequence joins TRBV3-1 (or the pseudogene TRBV3-2) and TRBJ1-2; 9 nucleotides agree with TRBD1. The V gene's germline CDR1 is LGHDT and CDR2 YNNKEL (reference sequence). Trimming cost V 5 bases and J 6 bases; bases outside gene matches: 4. CDR3 length: 13 amino acids. CDR3 nucleotides: TGTGCCAGCAGCGACCGGGACAGGGATGGCTACACCTTC. Amino acid sequence: CASSDRDRDGYTF.